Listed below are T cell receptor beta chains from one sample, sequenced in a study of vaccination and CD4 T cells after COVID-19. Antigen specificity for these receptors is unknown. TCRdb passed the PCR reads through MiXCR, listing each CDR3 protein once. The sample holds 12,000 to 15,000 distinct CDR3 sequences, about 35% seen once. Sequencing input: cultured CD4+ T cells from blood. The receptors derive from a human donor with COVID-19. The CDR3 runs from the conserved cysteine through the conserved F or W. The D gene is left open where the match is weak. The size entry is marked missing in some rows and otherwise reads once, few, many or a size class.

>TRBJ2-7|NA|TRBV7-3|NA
CASSSGGEQYF
TGTGCCAGCAGCTCCGGCGGCGAGCAGTACTTC
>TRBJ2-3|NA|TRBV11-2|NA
CASSTVGGGTDTQYF
TGTGCCAGCAGCACCGTCGGCGGGGGCACAGATACGCAGTATTTT
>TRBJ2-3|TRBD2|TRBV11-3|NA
CASSLSRGGPDTQYF
TGTGCCAGCAGCCTTTCCCGGGGGGGCCCGGATACGCAGTATTTT
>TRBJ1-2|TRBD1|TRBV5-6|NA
CASSPDPGQGAIYGYTF
TGTGCCAGCAGCCCGGACCCCGGACAGGGGGCGATCTATGGCTACACCTTC
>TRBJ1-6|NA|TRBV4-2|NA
CASSLQGGSPLHF
TGTGCCAGCAGCCTACAGGGTGGATCACCCCTCCACTTT
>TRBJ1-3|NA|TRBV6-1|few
CASSQEGSSGNTIYF
TGTGCCAGCAGCCAAGAAGGAAGCTCTGGAAACACCATATATTTT
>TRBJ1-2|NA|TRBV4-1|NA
CASSQVGDNYGYTF
TGCGCCAGCAGCCAAGTTGGGGATAACTATGGCTACACCTTC
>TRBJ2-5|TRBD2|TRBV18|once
CASSQGLAGGRSQETQYF
TGTGCCAGCTCACAGGGACTAGCGGGGGGCCGGAGTCAAGAGACCCAGTACTTC
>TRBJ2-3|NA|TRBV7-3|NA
CASSPRRGHTDTQYF
TGTGCCAGCAGCCCAAGGCGGGGACACACAGATACGCAGTATTTT
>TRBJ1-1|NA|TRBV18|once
CASSPNSGAEAFF
TGTGCCAGCTCACCGAACTCAGGGGCTGAAGCTTTCTTT
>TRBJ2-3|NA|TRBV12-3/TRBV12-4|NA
CASSLLTADTQYF
TGTGCCAGCAGTTTGCTAACTGCGGATACGCAGTATTTT
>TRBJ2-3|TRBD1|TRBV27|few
CASSPRTGRRDTQYF
TGTGCCAGCAGTCCCCGGACAGGGAGGCGAGATACGCAGTATTTT
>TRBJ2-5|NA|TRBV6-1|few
CASSPGRTLIQETQYF
TGTGCCAGCAGTCCTGGCCGAACCTTAATCCAAGAGACCCAGTACTTC
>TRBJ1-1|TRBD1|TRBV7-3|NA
CASSNGQGTTEAFF
TGTGCCAGCAGCAACGGACAGGGGACCACTGAAGCTTTCTTT
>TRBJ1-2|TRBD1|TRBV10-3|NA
CAISPPDRVYGYTF
TGTGCCATCAGCCCTCCTGACAGGGTCTATGGCTACACCTTC
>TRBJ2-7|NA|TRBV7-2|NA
CASSLSREQYF
TGTGCCAGCAGCTTATCTCGCGAGCAGTACTTC
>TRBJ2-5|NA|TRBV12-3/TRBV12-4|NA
CASSQGSVETQYF
TGTGCCAGCAGCCAGGGAAGTGTGGAGACCCAGTACTTC
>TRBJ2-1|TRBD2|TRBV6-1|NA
CASLESGGVNEQFF
TGTGCCAGCCTCGAAAGCGGGGGAGTCAATGAGCAGTTCTTC
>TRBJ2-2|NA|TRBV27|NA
CASSLYGVVTGELFF
TGTGCCAGCAGTTTATACGGGGTAGTCACCGGGGAGCTGTTTTTT
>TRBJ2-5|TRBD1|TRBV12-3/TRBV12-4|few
CASRTGQGGRGETQYF
TGTGCCAGCAGGACGGGACAGGGGGGAAGAGGGGAGACCCAGTACTTC
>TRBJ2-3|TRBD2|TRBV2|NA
CASSIAGGRGF
TGTGCCAGCAGTATAGCGGGGGGACGAGGTTTT
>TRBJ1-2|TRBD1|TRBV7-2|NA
CASSAVRTGFGYTF
TGTGCCAGCAGCGCAGTAAGGACAGGTTTTGGCTACACCTTC
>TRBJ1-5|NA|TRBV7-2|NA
CASSSDSNQPQHF
TGTGCCAGCAGCTCTGATAGCAATCAGCCCCAGCATTTT
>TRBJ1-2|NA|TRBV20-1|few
CSAREGSLSGQGYTF
TGCAGTGCTAGAGAAGGTTCTCTAAGCGGACAGGGCTACACCTTC